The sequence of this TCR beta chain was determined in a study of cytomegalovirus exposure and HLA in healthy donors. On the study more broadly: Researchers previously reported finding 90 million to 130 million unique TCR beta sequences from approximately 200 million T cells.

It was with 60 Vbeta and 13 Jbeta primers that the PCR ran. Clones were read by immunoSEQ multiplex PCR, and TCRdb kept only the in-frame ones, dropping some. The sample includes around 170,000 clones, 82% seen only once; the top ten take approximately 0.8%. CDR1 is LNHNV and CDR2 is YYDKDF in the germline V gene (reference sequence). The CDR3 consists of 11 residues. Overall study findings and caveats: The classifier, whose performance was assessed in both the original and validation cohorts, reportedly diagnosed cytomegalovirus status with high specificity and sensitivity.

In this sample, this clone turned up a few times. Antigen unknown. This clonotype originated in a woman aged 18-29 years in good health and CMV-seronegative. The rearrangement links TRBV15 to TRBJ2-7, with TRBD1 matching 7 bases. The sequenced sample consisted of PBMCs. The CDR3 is CATGATYEQYF. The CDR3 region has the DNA TGTGCTACAGGGGCCACCTACGAGCAGTACTTC.